This TCR beta chain was captured in a study of blood T cell repertoires in COVID-19 (dated by TCRdb to the early 2020s). About the study as a whole: Samples covering the acute and convalescent phases of COVID-19 were provided by collaborators in the United States, Italy and Spain. The material from the prospective study consisted of cDNA or gDNA derived from T cells, B-cell-depleted T cells, or PBMCs. Deeply sampled blood TCRbeta repertoires from subjects exposed to, actively infected with, or recovered from COVID-19 were included in the dataset. The repertoires were released in a freely available public database intended as a resource for research on the immune response to SARS-CoV-2. Samples came from the ongoing ImmuneRACE study (first 160 participants) plus 1,254 subjects from 6 global collaborators. Nearly every sample came with metadata listing a de-identified subject ID, COVID-19 status, age in years and sex. Where HLA class I and class II types were available, the types were taken from metadata supplied by the sample provider, not from assay-based typing.

Results the study describes overall, beyond this receptor: The amount of clinical and demographic metadata varied by source and participant and was provided uncurated.

The immunoSEQ Assay, a bias-controlled multiplex PCR, was used to amplify TCRbeta CDR3 regions from genomic DNA. The paper's data handling went like this. The number of nucleated cells in each sample was estimated from the amplification of reference gene primers within the assay. To quantify the absolute abundance of each unique TCRbeta CDR3 rearrangement, sequence reads were collapsed and filtered. Productive Simpson clonality was computed per sample as the square root of Simpson's diversity index over productive rearrangements. The source is immuneACCESS, and TCRdb retained only in-frame sequences with V and J called. Part of the clones is not carried over; for the studies checked, unresolved V genes explain less than half of this, and the remainder is unexplained. The DNA was the basis for D and trimming; V, J and clone size are from that table. Here the sample has about 100,000 clones; 86% occur a single time. Together, the top ten hold more than 1% of the sample.

A remark on this clone: Its antigen specificity is not known. Per-base quality was not reported, and no clone a single base away is much larger than it.

Each collaborating institution followed its own protocols to collect whole blood in K2EDTA tubes. For TCRbeta analysis, collaborator samples were shipped as frozen whole blood, as isolated PBMCs, or as DNA extracted from either sample type. Trimming accounts for 3 bases at V and 5 bases at J, while the number of junction bases matched to no gene is 4. In the germline V gene, CDR1 corresponds to SGHVS and CDR2 to FNYEAQ. There are 15 amino acids in the CDR3, from cysteine to phenylalanine inclusive. The only DNA kept is the CDR3, 45 bases in frame from the first base. This TCR was recovered from an elderly man with active or convalescent COVID-19. Sequencing was performed on peripheral blood. The chain employs TRBV7-6 and TRBJ2-5, and 12 junctional nucleotides match TRBD1. The CDR3 amino acid sequence is: CASSFGTGGRETQYF. In nucleotide form, the sequence is TGTGCCAGCAGCTTCGGGACAGGGGGCCGCGAGACCCAGTACTTC. Outside the CDR3, residues come from the reference TRBV7-6 and TRBJ2-5 proteins, so the full variable domain is: GAGVSQSPRYKVTKRGQDVALRCDPISGHVSLYWYRQALGQGPEFLTYFNYEAQQDKSGLPNDRFSAERPEGSISTLTIQRTEQRDSAMYRCASSFGTGGRETQYFGPGTRLLVL.